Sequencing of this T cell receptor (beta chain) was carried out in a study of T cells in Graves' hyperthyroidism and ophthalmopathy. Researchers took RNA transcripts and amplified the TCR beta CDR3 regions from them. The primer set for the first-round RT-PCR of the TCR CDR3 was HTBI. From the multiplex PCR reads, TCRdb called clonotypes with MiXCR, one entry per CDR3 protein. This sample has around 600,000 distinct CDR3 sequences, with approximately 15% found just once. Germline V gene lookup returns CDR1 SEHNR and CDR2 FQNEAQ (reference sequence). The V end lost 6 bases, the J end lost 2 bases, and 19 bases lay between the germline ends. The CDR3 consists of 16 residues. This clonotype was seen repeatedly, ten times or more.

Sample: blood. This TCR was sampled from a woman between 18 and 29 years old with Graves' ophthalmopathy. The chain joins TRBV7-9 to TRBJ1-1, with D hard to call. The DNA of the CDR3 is TGTGCCAGCAGGCTCTTTAGAGCGACGGCAAACACTGAAGCTTTCTTT. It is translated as CASRLFRATANTEAFF.